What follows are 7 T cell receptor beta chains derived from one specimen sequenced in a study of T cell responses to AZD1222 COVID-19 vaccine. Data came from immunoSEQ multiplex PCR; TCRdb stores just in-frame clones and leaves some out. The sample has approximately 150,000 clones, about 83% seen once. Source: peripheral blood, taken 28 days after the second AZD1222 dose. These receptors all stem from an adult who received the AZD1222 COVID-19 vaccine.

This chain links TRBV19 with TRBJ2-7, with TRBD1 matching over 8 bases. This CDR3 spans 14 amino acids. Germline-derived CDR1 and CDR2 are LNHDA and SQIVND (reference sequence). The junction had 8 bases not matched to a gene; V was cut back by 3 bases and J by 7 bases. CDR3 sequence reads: CASSITDRASEQYF. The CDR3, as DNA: TGTGCCAGTAGTATCACGGACAGGGCTTCTGAGCAGTACTTC.

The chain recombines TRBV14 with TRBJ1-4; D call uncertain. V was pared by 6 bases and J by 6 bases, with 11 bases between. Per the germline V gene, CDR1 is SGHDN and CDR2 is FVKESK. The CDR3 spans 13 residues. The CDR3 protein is CASSLGDDEKLFF. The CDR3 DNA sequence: TGTGCCAGCAGTTTGGGAGATGATGAAAAACTGTTTTTT. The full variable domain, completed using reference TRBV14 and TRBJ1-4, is EAGVTQFPSHSVIEKGQTVTLRCDPISGHDNLYWYRRVMGKEIKFLLHFVKESKQDESGMPNNRFLAERTGGTYSTLKVQPAELEDSGVYFCASSLGDDEKLFFGSGTQLSVL.

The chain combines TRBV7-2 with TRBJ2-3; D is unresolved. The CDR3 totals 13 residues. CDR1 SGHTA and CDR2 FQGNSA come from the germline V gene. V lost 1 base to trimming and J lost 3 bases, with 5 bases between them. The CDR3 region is CASSLVRTDTQYF. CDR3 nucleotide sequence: TGTGCCAGCAGCTTAGTGAGAACAGATACGCAGTATTTT.

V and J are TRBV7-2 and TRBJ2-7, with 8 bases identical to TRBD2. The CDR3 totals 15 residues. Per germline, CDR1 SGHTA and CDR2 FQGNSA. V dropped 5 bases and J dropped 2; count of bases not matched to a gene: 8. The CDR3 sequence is CASSGRGGGPYEQYF. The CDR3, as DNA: TGTGCCAGCAGCGGCCGGGGCGGGGGGCCCTACGAGCAGTACTTC.

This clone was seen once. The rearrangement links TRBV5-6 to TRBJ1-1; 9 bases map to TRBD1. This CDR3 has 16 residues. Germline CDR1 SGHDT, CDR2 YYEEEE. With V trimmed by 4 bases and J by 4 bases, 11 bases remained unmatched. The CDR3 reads CASSKGDREGGTEAFF. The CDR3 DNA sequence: TGTGCCAGCAGCAAGGGGGACAGGGAGGGTGGCACTGAAGCTTTCTTT.

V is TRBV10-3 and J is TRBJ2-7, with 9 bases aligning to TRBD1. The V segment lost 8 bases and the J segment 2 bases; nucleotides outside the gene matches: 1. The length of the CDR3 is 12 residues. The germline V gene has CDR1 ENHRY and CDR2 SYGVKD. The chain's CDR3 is CAIGTGTYEQYF. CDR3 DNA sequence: TGTGCCATCGGGACAGGGACCTACGAGCAGTACTTC.

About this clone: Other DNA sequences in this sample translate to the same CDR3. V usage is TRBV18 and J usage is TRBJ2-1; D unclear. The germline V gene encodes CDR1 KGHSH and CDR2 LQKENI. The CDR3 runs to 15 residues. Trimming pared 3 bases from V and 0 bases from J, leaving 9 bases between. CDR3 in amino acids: CASSPGQDSYNEQFF. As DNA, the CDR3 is TGTGCCAGCTCACCCGGCCAGGACTCCTACAATGAGCAGTTCTTC.